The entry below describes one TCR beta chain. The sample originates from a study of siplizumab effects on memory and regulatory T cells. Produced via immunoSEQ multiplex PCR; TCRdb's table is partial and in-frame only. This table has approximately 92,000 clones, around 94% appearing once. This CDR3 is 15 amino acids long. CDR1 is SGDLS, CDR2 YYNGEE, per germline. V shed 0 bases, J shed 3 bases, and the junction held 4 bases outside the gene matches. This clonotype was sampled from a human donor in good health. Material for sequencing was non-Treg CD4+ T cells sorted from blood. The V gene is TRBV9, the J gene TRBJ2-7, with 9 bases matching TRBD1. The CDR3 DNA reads TGTGCCAGCAGCGTAGGGACAGGGGTCTACTACGAGCAGTACTTC. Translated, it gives CASSVGTGVYYEQYF.